This T cell receptor beta chain was captured in a study of early T cells in non-severe SARS-CoV-2 infection. At the level of the study: Sequencing of unsorted whole blood was done on bulk RNA, leaving chains unpaired.

Unique molecular identifiers tagged individual cDNA molecules. TCRdb analysed the 5' RACE reads with MiXCR anew, one entry per CDR3 protein. The sample consists of 34,000 or so distinct CDR3 sequences, 9% of them appearing once. The sample holds many counts of this clonotype. CDR1 and CDR2 from the germline V gene are LGHDT and YNNKEL (reference sequence). The germline V and J ends were trimmed by 1 base and 6 bases, with 10 bases remaining between them. This CDR3 is built from 14 residues. Sequencing was performed on whole blood. This sequence joins TRBV3-1 and TRBJ2-1; no firm D call. The sequence was collected from an adult who was a healthcare worker with PCR-confirmed SARS-CoV-2 infection or an uninfected control (not recorded which). The CDR3 coding sequence is TGTGCCAGCAGCCAAGGGGCAGCTTCCAATGAGCAGTTCTTC. Protein sequence: CASSQGAASNEQFF.